This is a list of T cell receptor beta chains from one sample in a study of T cells after yellow fever vaccination. TCRdb redid the calling of the 5' RACE reads with MiXCR, one entry per CDR3 protein. The sample holds 250,000 or so distinct CDR3 sequences, about 3.5% seen once. The starting material was PBMCs, obtained 15 days after the yellow fever booster vaccination. The receptor source for this set is a man younger than 35 who received the YFV17D yellow fever vaccine. The CDR3 runs from the conserved cysteine through the conserved F or W. Some rows mark clone size as missing; the rest say once, few, many or name a class of expanded clone.

abundance: many; v_gene: TRBV5-4; CDR3aa: CATGVALTNEKLFF
abundance: many; v_gene: TRBV20-1; CDR3aa: CSARSPARHLDTQYF
abundance: many; v_gene: TRBV6-2/TRBV6-3; CDR3aa: CASLPRDRPGEQYF
abundance: many; v_gene: TRBV5-1; CDR3aa: CASGAGGPTDTQYF
abundance: few; v_gene: TRBV19; CDR3aa: CASSLGVAANTGELFF
abundance: few; v_gene: TRBV4-1; CDR3aa: CASSQEGPGTGWNEQFF
abundance: many; v_gene: TRBV5-4; CDR3aa: CASSPSFTGELFF
abundance: many; v_gene: TRBV7-9; CDR3aa: CASSLVYEQFF
abundance: many; v_gene: TRBV7-9; CDR3aa: CASSSKGGPSYNEQFF
abundance: many; v_gene: TRBV4-1; CDR3aa: CASSQDPAVDEKLFF
abundance: many; v_gene: TRBV4-1; CDR3aa: CASSHSETYGYTF
abundance: many; v_gene: TRBV5-1; CDR3aa: CASNSPGLAGARPYNEQFF
abundance: many; v_gene: TRBV7-8; CDR3aa: CASSLHRQGAPGYTF
abundance: NA; v_gene: TRBV11-1; CDR3aa: CASSPGHEQFF
abundance: many; v_gene: TRBV6-5; CDR3aa: CASSYSTQGGPEAFF
abundance: many; v_gene: TRBV10-1; CDR3aa: CASSAGGAGEKLFF
abundance: many; v_gene: TRBV7-2; CDR3aa: CASSFRLSTDTQYF